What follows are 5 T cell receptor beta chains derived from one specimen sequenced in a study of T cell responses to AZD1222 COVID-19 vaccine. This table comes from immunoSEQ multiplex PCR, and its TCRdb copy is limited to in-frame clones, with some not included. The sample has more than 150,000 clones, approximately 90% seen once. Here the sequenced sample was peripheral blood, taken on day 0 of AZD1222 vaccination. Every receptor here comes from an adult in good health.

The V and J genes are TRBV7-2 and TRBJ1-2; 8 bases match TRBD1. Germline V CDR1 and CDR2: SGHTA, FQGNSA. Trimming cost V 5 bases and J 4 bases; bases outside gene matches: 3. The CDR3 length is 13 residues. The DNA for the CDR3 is TGTGCCAGCAGCACGGACAGGGCCTATGGCTACACCTTC. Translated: CASSTDRAYGYTF. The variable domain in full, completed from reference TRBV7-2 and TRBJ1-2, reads GAGVSQSPSNKVTEKGKDVELRCDPISGHTALYWYRQSLGQGLEFLIYFQGNSAPDKSGLPSDRFSAERTGGSVSTLTIQRTQQEDSAVYLCASSTDRAYGYTFGSGTRLTVV.

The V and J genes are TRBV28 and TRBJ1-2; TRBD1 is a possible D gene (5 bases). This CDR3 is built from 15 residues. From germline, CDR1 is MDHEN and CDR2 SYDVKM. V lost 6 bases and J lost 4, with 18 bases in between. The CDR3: CASRPGDDRGYGYTF. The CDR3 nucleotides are TGTGCCAGCAGGCCGGGGGACGATCGAGGCTATGGCTACACCTTC.

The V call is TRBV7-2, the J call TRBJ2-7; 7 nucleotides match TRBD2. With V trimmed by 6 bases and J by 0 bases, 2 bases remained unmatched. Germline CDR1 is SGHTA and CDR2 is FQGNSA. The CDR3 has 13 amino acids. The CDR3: CASRRGYSYEQYF. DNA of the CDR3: TGTGCCAGCAGGCGGGGGTACTCCTACGAGCAGTACTTC.

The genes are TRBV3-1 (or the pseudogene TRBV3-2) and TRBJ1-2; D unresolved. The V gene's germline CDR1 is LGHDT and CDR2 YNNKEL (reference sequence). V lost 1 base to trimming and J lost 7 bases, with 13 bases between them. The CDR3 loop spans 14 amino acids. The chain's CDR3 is CASSQAGGQSGYTF. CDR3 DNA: TGTGCCAGCAGCCAAGCTGGAGGGCAAAGTGGCTACACCTTC.

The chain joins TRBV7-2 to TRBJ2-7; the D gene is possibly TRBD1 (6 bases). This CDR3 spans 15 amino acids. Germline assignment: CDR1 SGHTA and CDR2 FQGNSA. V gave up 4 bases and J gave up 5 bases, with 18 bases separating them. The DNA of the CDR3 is TGTGCCAGCAGCTGGCTCGGGACATGGCAGGACGAGCAGTACTTC. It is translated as CASSWLGTWQDEQYF.